A selection of T cell receptor beta chains follows, all from one sample in a study of blood T cell repertoires in COVID-19. Generated by immunoSEQ multiplex PCR, the TCRdb table keeps only in-frame clones and is missing some. The sample consists of around 280,000 clones, roughly 89% of them appearing once. What was sequenced was PBMCs or T cells enriched from blood (not recorded which). Every receptor here comes from a woman in her late teens or twenties with acute COVID-19. CDR3s include the opening cysteine and the closing phenylalanine or tryptophan. The D gene is left open where the match is weak. Clone size, where shown, is once, few, many, or a class for clones that have expanded.

v_gene,abundance,d_gene,j_gene,CDR3nt,CDR3aa
TRBV18,NA,NA,TRBJ1-1,TGTGCCAGCTCACCAGGCCCCGGCCAGGTCACTGAAGCTTTCTTT,CASSPGPGQVTEAFF
TRBV19,NA,NA,TRBJ1-1,TGTGCCAGTAGTATTACAGGGTCTAGGACTGAAGCTTTCTTT,CASSITGSRTEAFF
TRBV6-5,NA,NA,TRBJ2-2,TGTGCCAGCAAGGGGTCGGCGAACACCGGGGAGCTGTTTTTT,CASKGSANTGELFF
TRBV3-1/TRBV3-2,NA,TRBD2,TRBJ2-5,TGTGCCAGCAGCTGGGGACTAGCCGTTGAGACCCAGTACTTC,CASSWGLAVETQYF
TRBV6-5,NA,TRBD1,TRBJ1-1,TGTGCCACCAAACAGGGGGGAGTGAACACTGAAGCTTTCTTT,CATKQGGVNTEAFF
TRBV2,NA,TRBD1,TRBJ2-5,TGTGCCAGCAGTGAGGCGGAGACAGGGTGGGAGACCCAGTACTTC,CASSEAETGWETQYF
TRBV5-4,once,TRBD2,TRBJ2-2,TGTGCCATAACGACTAGCGGGTACACCGGGGAGCTGTTTTTT,CAITTSGYTGELFF
TRBV6-1,NA,NA,TRBJ1-1,TGTGCCAGCAGTGACCCAGGGCGGGGGGACACTGAAGCTTTCTTT,CASSDPGRGDTEAFF
TRBV7-2,NA,NA,TRBJ2-3,TGTGCCAGCAGCTTCCTCGGTCTCTCGGCGGAGAGGCATACGCAGTATTTT,CASSFLGLSAERHTQYF
TRBV4-1,NA,NA,TRBJ2-7,TGCGCCAGCAGCCAGGGACACTCCTACGAGCAGTACTTC,CASSQGHSYEQYF
TRBV11-2,NA,TRBD2,TRBJ2-1,TGTGCCAGCAGCTTGAGACTAGCGGCATACAATGAGCAGTTCTTC,CASSLRLAAYNEQFF
TRBV7-8,NA,NA,TRBJ1-4,TGTGCCAGCAGCTTAGTTCGACAAGGTGGTGGTGAAAAACTGTTTTTT,CASSLVRQGGGEKLFF
TRBV16,NA,NA,TRBJ1-5,TGTGCCAGCAGCCAATCGGGCCTGGGCAATCAGCCCCAGCATTTT,CASSQSGLGNQPQHF
TRBV7-9,NA,TRBD2,TRBJ2-7,TGTGCCAGCAGCTCTAACCCTGGGCCTAGCGGATTCTACGAGCAGTACTTC,CASSSNPGPSGFYEQYF
TRBV7-2,NA,TRBD2,TRBJ2-1,TGTGCCAGCAGGCTAGCGGGAGAGAACAATGAGCAGTTCTTC,CASRLAGENNEQFF
TRBV27,NA,NA,TRBJ1-3,TGTGCCAGCAGTGCCCTGGGGGCCGGAAACACCATATATTTT,CASSALGAGNTIYF
TRBV27,NA,NA,TRBJ1-1,TGTGCCGCGGGTCCCTCCCTTTGGGAGGGCCACACTGAAGCTTTCTTT,CAAGPSLWEGHTEAFF
TRBV6-4,NA,TRBD2,TRBJ2-3,TGTGCCAGCAGTGATAAGGTTCGAGCGGGAGTATGGTCCAACACAGATACGCAGTATTTT,CASSDKVRAGVWSNTDTQYF
TRBV19,NA,NA,TRBJ2-7,TGTGCCAGTAGCTCCACGGGCCGGCGGGCCGCAGCCTACGAGCAGTACTTC,CASSSTGRRAAAYEQYF
TRBV5-1,once,TRBD2,TRBJ2-7,TGCGCCAGCAGCCTCCCTTATACTAGCGGGAATTTTAACGAGCAGTACTTC,CASSLPYTSGNFNEQYF
TRBV18,NA,TRBD2,TRBJ2-7,TGTGCCAGCTCGACCACAATGGTTGCGGGAGTGTCCTACGAGCAGTACTTC,CASSTTMVAGVSYEQYF
TRBV3-1/TRBV3-2,NA,TRBD1,TRBJ1-5,TGTGCCAGCAGCCAAGGGACAGGGATTTTTGGAGATCAGCCCCAGCATTTT,CASSQGTGIFGDQPQHF
TRBV7-8,NA,TRBD2,TRBJ2-5,TGTGCCAGCAGGAAAGCGGGAGGACGGGAGACCCAGTACTTC,CASRKAGGRETQYF
TRBV2,NA,NA,TRBJ2-1,TGTGCCAGCACTCGGGGAGGCCTCTCCTACAATGAGCAGTTCTTC,CASTRGGLSYNEQFF
TRBV11-2,NA,TRBD2,TRBJ2-7,TGTGCCAGCAGCTTGGCGACTAGCGGAATCTACGAGCAGTACTTC,CASSLATSGIYEQYF